This T cell receptor (beta chain) was retrieved from a study of cytomegalovirus exposure and HLA in healthy donors. Notes on this clone: Its antigen is unknown.

The PCR made use of 60 Vbeta and 13 Jbeta primers. Produced via immunoSEQ multiplex PCR; TCRdb's table is partial and in-frame only. This sample has some 180,000 clones, with about 77% found just once. General study results and limits: Another analysis was done later, and it associated more than 15,000 TCR beta sequences with HLA alleles at 0.05 false discovery rate. Productive rates of about 87% or about 30% were seen for most TCR beta V segments in an earlier analysis.

V lost 5 bases to trimming and J lost 2 bases, with 16 bases between them. The CDR3 is made up of 15 amino acids. The germline V gene encodes CDR1 MDHEN and CDR2 SYDVKM. J is TRBJ2-7 and V is TRBV28, with D perhaps TRBD2 (6 bases). The receptor comes from a woman under 40 in good health and CMV-seronegative. Sequencing was done on a sample of PBMCs. CDR3 region: CASSNQGLPTYEQYF. The CDR3 nucleotides are TGTGCCAGCAGTAACCAGGGACTCCCTACCTACGAGCAGTACTTC.